This is a list of T cell receptor beta chains from one sample in a study of T cells in Graves' hyperthyroidism and ophthalmopathy. TCRdb re-called the multiplex PCR reads with MiXCR, one entry per CDR3 protein. The top ten hold over 8% of the sample, which has 750,000 to 900,000 distinct CDR3 sequences, roughly 40% seen once. Input material: blood. The receptor source for this set is a man between 18 and 35 years old with Graves' hyperthyroidism. Each CDR3 is given with its conserved first and last residue. The D gene is left open where the match is weak. Clone sizes are given selectively: once, few, many, or a class where the clone is expanded.

NA,12,TRBJ1-5,NA,TRBV29-1,TGCAGCGTTGACGCTAGCGGGGAGGCCGAGCATTTT,CSVDASGEAEHF
many,14,TRBJ2-7,NA,TRBV10-2,TGCGCCAGCAGTGAGCATCCGGGCTACTACGAGCAGTACTTC,CASSEHPGYYEQYF
NA,12,TRBJ1-2,NA,TRBV10-3,TGTGCCATCAGTGAACAGGATGATGGCTACACCTTC,CAISEQDDGYTF
many,13,TRBJ1-1,NA,TRBV29-1,TGCAGCAGCTACAGCGCAATGAACACTGAAGCTTTCTTT,CSSYSAMNTEAFF
NA,13,TRBJ1-1,NA,TRBV7-9,TGTGCCAGCAGCTTGGGATGGGGGGGTAAAGCTTTCTTT,CASSLGWGGKAFF
few,13,TRBJ2-7,NA,TRBV12-3/TRBV12-4,TGTGCCAGCAGTTGGGGGGATGCCTACGAGCAGTACTTC,CASSWGDAYEQYF
few,13,TRBJ2-5,NA,TRBV6-6,TGTGCCAGCAGTTCCACGTCCTGGGAGACCCAGTACTTC,CASSSTSWETQYF
few,15,TRBJ1-4,TRBD1,TRBV5-1,TGCGCCAGCAGCTTGATGACAGGGGAGGATGAAAAACTGTTTTTT,CASSLMTGEDEKLFF
few,15,TRBJ2-7,TRBD2,TRBV4-3,TGCGCCAGCAGCCAAGATGCCGGGGGAGGGTACGAGCAGTACTTC,CASSQDAGGGYEQYF
NA,14,TRBJ1-1,TRBD1,TRBV7-2,TGTGCCGGCAGCTTAGAAGCTCTAGGGACAGAGGCTTTCTTT,CAGSLEALGTEAFF
many,15,TRBJ1-4,NA,TRBV20-1,TGCAGTGCTAGACGTTACGGGAGGGACGTGGAAAAACTGTTTTTT,CSARRYGRDVEKLFF
NA,15,TRBJ1-1,NA,TRBV12-3/TRBV12-4,TGTGCCAGCGACAACGTCGGAGACTTGAACACTGAAGCTTTCTTT,CASDNVGDLNTEAFF
NA,13,TRBJ1-3,TRBD1,TRBV7-1,TGTGCCAGCAGCTCAACAGGGGGCGACACCATATATTTT,CASSSTGGDTIYF
NA,16,TRBJ1-6,TRBD1,TRBV12-3/TRBV12-4,TGTGCCAGCAGGGCAAGGGCACAGGGGAGGGATTCACCCCTCCACTTT,CASRARAQGRDSPLHF
many,13,TRBJ2-2,TRBD1,TRBV6-5,TGTGCCAGCAGTGACAGGGAAACCGGGGAGCTGTTTTTT,CASSDRETGELFF
few,13,TRBJ1-2,NA,TRBV6-5,TGTGCCAGCGGAACGGGGGGGACGGAAGGCTACACCTTC,CASGTGGTEGYTF
NA,15,TRBJ2-5,TRBD1,TRBV2,TGTGCCAGCAGGGCCAGGGCAGGGGGTCTAAAGACCCAGTACTTC,CASRARAGGLKTQYF
many,13,TRBJ1-4,NA,TRBV29-1,TGCAGCGTTCTCCGGGGCCGGGGCGAAAAACTGTTTTTT,CSVLRGRGEKLFF
many,12,TRBJ1-1,TRBD1,TRBV7-9,TGTGCCAGCAGCGAAGGGGGCAGTGAAGCTTTCTTT,CASSEGGSEAFF
NA,13,TRBJ1-2,NA,TRBV2,TGTGCCAGCAGTGAAGCTGTCGGACGGGGCTACACCTTC,CASSEAVGRGYTF
NA,13,TRBJ2-5,NA,TRBV19,TGTGCCAGTAGTATAGGAGGACTCGGGACCCAGTACTTC,CASSIGGLGTQYF
NA,16,TRBJ1-3,TRBD1,TRBV5-1,TGTGCCAGCAGCTTAAAGACAGGGGAGACTGGAAACACCATATATTTT,CASSLKTGETGNTIYF
NA,13,TRBJ2-7,NA,TRBV7-2,TGTGCCAGCAGCCCATGGAACGTACCCGAGCAGTACTTC,CASSPWNVPEQYF
NA,16,TRBJ1-5,NA,TRBV7-9,TGTGCCAGCAGCTTAGACGGGTCGGGGATAAATCAGCCCCAGCATTTT,CASSLDGSGINQPQHF
NA,13,TRBJ2-6,NA,TRBV6-6,TGTGCCAGCAGTGCCGCAGGGGTCTACGTCCTGACTTTC,CASSAAGVYVLTF
NA,12,TRBJ1-3,NA,TRBV10-3,TGTGCCATCAGTGAGATCGGAAACACCATATATTTT,CAISEIGNTIYF
few,15,TRBJ1-1,NA,TRBV6-6,TGTGCCAGCAGTTACGGGAGGGGGAGAAACACTGAAGCTTTCTTT,CASSYGRGRNTEAFF
few,15,TRBJ2-2,TRBD2,TRBV5-8,TGTGCCAGCGCGGGGAGACTAGCGGGAGCCGGGGAGCTGTTTTTT,CASAGRLAGAGELFF
few,15,TRBJ2-5,TRBD2,TRBV20-1,TGCAGTGCTAGGGCCACTAGCGGGAGAGCGGAGACCCAGTACTTC,CSARATSGRAETQYF
NA,13,TRBJ1-1,NA,TRBV2,TGTGCCAGCAGTTACGGGGGGTGGACTGAAGCTTTCTTT,CASSYGGWTEAFF
many,14,TRBJ1-6,NA,TRBV7-2,TGTGCCAGCAGCTTACAGGGTTTGAGTTCACCCCTCCACTTT,CASSLQGLSSPLHF
NA,14,TRBJ2-7,NA,TRBV2,TGTGCCAGCGGCACGATTCTACTCTCCTACGAGCAGTACTTC,CASGTILLSYEQYF
NA,13,TRBJ1-1,NA,TRBV7-9,TGTGCCAGCAGCGCCCCTACAGGGTTACGAGCTTTCTTT,CASSAPTGLRAFF
many,14,TRBJ1-1,TRBD1,TRBV2,TGTGCCAGCAGTGGGGACAGGGCGCGGACTGAAGCTTTCTTT,CASSGDRARTEAFF
NA,14,TRBJ2-7,NA,TRBV6-1,TGTGCCAGGGAGGGCAGCGTCGACTCCTACGAGCAGTACTTC,CAREGSVDSYEQYF
few,14,TRBJ2-7,TRBD2,TRBV5-1,TGCGCCAGCAGCTTGGAAGCGGGAGGGCCAGAGCAGTACTTC,CASSLEAGGPEQYF
many,12,TRBJ1-5,NA,TRBV20-1,TGCAGTGCTGTGACAGGCTCCGGGCCCCAGCATTTT,CSAVTGSGPQHF